What follows are 28 T cell receptor beta chains derived from one specimen sequenced in a study of shared clonotypes between healthy human individuals. Libraries were prepared by immunoSEQ multiplex PCR; TCRdb keeps only in-frame clonotypes and omits some of them. The sample contains around 2.3 million clones, approximately 94% of which appear only once. The specimen sequenced was naive CD4+ T cells sorted from blood. Described subset: CD45RA+ positively selected. The receptors come from a man between 18 and 35 years old in good health.

On this clone: Other DNA sequences in this sample translate to the same CDR3. This chain links TRBV27 with TRBJ2-3, with 7 bases aligning to TRBD1. The CDR3 has 14 residues. Per germline, CDR1 MNHEY and CDR2 SMNVEV (reference sequence). Germline trimming cut 6 bases from V and 2 bases from J; bases unmatched to any gene: 5. This CDR3 is CASRRGRATDTQYF. DNA of the CDR3: TGTGCCAGCAGGAGGGGGCGCGCCACAGATACGCAGTATTTT.

CDR3: CATSRVPGGRNGELFF. DNA of the CDR3: TGTGCCACCAGCAGAGTGCCCGGAGGGCGGAACGGGGAGCTGTTTTTT. This chain uses TRBV15 with TRBJ2-2, with TRBD2 as a possible D gene (6 bases). CDR1 LNHNV and CDR2 YYDKDF come from the germline V gene (reference sequence). This CDR3 has 16 amino acids. Trimming shortened V by 1 base and J by 7 bases, and 16 bases separated the two germline ends.

The gene calls are TRBV2 and TRBJ1-3; D is possibly TRBD1 (6 bases). Germline V gives CDR1 SNHLY, CDR2 FYNNEI. CDR3 size: 13 residues. Trimming removed 9 bases from V and 2 bases from J, with 11 bases in between. The CDR3 bases are TGTGCCAGTGTGGGACAACCTGGAAACACCATATATTTT. It yields the protein CASVGQPGNTIYF. The full variable domain, its missing parts supplied by reference TRBV2 and TRBJ1-3, is EPEVTQTPSHQVTQMGQEVILRCVPISNHLYFYWYRQILGQKVEFLVSFYNNEISEKSEIFDDQFSVERPDGSNFTLKIRSTKLEDSAMYFCASVGQPGNTIYFGEGSWLTVV.

This clone was seen only once. This chain connects TRBV19 to TRBJ2-2; tentative D call: TRBD2 (5 bases). The germline gives CDR1 LNHDA, CDR2 SQIVND (reference sequence). V was shortened by 6 bases and J by 2 bases, with 16 bases between the two germline ends. This CDR3 is built from 16 residues. CDR3 loop: CASRHTREKNTGELFF. The CDR3 DNA is TGTGCCAGTAGACATACCCGGGAAAAAAACACCGGGGAGCTGTTTTTT.

This sequence joins TRBV14 and TRBJ1-5; no definite D call. The CDR3 is 13 residues long. CDR1 SGHDN and CDR2 FVKESK come from the germline V gene. V lost 4 bases and J 4 bases, leaving 8 bases between the germline ends. The CDR3, as DNA: TGTGCCAGCAGCCGTGGGCCTAATCAGCCCCAGCATTTT. It translates to CASSRGPNQPQHF. Full variable domain (outside the CDR3, taken from reference TRBV14 and TRBJ1-5): EAGVTQFPSHSVIEKGQTVTLRCDPISGHDNLYWYRRVMGKEIKFLLHFVKESKQDESGMPNNRFLAERTGGTYSTLKVQPAELEDSGVYFCASSRGPNQPQHFGDGTRLSIL.

The chain uses TRBV19 and TRBJ1-5; D call uncertain. The CDR3 extends over 19 amino acids. Germline V CDR1 and CDR2: LNHDA, SQIVND (reference sequence). The V and J ends lost 2 bases and 0 bases respectively, with 20 bases between them. CDR3 DNA sequence: TGTGCCAGTAGTATACGTTCGGGCAGTAAGGAGGGTAGCAATCAGCCCCAGCATTTT. This translates into CASSIRSGSKEGSNQPQHF. Based on the CDR3 plus reference TRBV19 and TRBJ1-5, the full variable domain is DGGITQSPKYLFRKEGQNVTLSCEQNLNHDAMYWYRQDPGQGLRLIYYSQIVNDFQKGDIAEGYSVSREKKESFPLTVTSAQKNPTAFYLCASSIRSGSKEGSNQPQHFGDGTRLSIL.

The V and J genes are TRBV28 and TRBJ2-7, with 8 bases aligning to TRBD1. J gave up 5 bases and V 4 bases, and 10 bases lay outside the gene matches. The CDR3 covers 15 residues. The germline CDR1 and CDR2 sequences are MDHEN and SYDVKM. The CDR3 sequence is CASSSRDRPRDEQYF. The DNA for the CDR3 is TGTGCCAGCAGTTCCCGGGACAGGCCCAGGGACGAGCAGTACTTC.

Remarks on this clone: Other DNA sequences in the same sample also yield this CDR3. This chain uses TRBV18 with TRBJ2-5; 9 nucleotides line up with TRBD1. Germline V gene sequence: CDR1 KGHSH, CDR2 LQKENI. The V gene end was trimmed by 3 bases and the J gene end by 5 bases; junction bases not matched to a gene: 4. The CDR3 spans 14 residues. CDR3 sequence: CASSPGQGGETQYF. The CDR3 DNA reads as TGTGCCAGCTCACCGGGACAGGGTGGTGAGACCCAGTACTTC.

The V gene is TRBV7-2, the J gene TRBJ2-5, with no clear D. The germline V gene has CDR1 SGHTA and CDR2 FQGNSA. The CDR3 extends over 15 amino acids. V gave up 0 bases and J gave up 2 bases, with 10 bases separating them. CDR3 coding DNA: TGTGCCAGCAGCTTAGCGGGGAACTTACAAGAGACCCAGTACTTC. Protein product: CASSLAGNLQETQYF.

The genes are TRBV18 and TRBJ2-7; maybe TRBD1 (6 bases). Germline V gene lookup returns CDR1 KGHSH and CDR2 LQKENI. V was clipped by 3 bases and J by 1 base, with 13 bases between them. This CDR3 spans 15 amino acids. The CDR3 loop reads CASSPGQMGSYEQYF. CDR3 coding DNA: TGTGCCAGCTCACCCGGACAGATGGGGTCCTACGAGCAGTACTTC.

Regarding this clone: The sample carries other DNA sequences with the same CDR3. The V gene is TRBV7-2, the J gene TRBJ2-5; D is tentatively TRBD1 or TRBD2 (5 bases each). Trimming left V 3 bases short and J 5 bases short, with 10 bases between. The length of the CDR3 is 13 residues. Germline CDR1 reads SGHTA; CDR2 reads FQGNSA. The DNA for the CDR3 is TGTGCCAGCAGCTTCGGGGCTGGGGAGACCCAGTACTTC. Protein product: CASSFGAGETQYF. Variable domain in full (rest from reference TRBV7-2 and TRBJ2-5): GAGVSQSPSNKVTEKGKDVELRCDPISGHTALYWYRQSLGQGLEFLIYFQGNSAPDKSGLPSDRFSAERTGGSVSTLTIQRTQQEDSAVYLCASSFGAGETQYFGPGTRLLVL.

V and J are TRBV28 and TRBJ1-2; D gene uncertain. The germline V and J ends were trimmed by 7 bases and 8 bases, with 17 bases remaining between them. The germline CDR1 and CDR2 sequences are MDHEN and SYDVKM. The CDR3 spans 13 residues. DNA of the CDR3: TGTGCCAGCAAAGGCGACCAAGGCGGGGGCTACACCTTC. This encodes CASKGDQGGGYTF.

The chain employs TRBV5-6 and TRBJ1-6; 8 nucleotides line up with TRBD1. The length of the CDR3 is 13 residues. V shed 6 bases and J 10 bases; nucleotides not matched to a gene: 6. Germline CDR1 SGHDT, CDR2 YYEEEE. CDR3 in amino acids: CASTQGARSPLHF. The CDR3 DNA sequence: TGTGCCAGCACCCAGGGGGCCAGGTCACCCCTCCACTTT.

The chain is built from TRBV6-1 and TRBJ2-7, with D possibly matching TRBD1 (5 bases). CDR1 MNHNS and CDR2 SASEGT come from the germline V gene. This CDR3 spans 14 amino acids. V shed 2 bases and J shed 3 bases, with 11 bases lying between them. CDR3 nucleotide sequence: TGTGCCAGCAGTGAACAGGGTATGATCTACGAGCAGTACTTC. Amino acid sequence: CASSEQGMIYEQYF.

The CDR3 coding sequence is TGCGCCAGCAGCCAAGAGGCAGCAAGGCATGAGCAGTTCTTC. Its protein is CASSQEAARHEQFF. The chain is built from TRBV4-1 and TRBJ2-1; D is uncertain. Germline CDR1 and CDR2: MGHRA and YSYEKL. With 0 bases removed from V and 8 bases from J, the gap between germline ends came to 11 bases. The CDR3 is 14 amino acids.

V usage is TRBV5-1 and J usage is TRBJ2-4; 10 bases agree with TRBD1. This CDR3 has 14 residues. From germline, CDR1 is SGHRS and CDR2 YFSETQ. Trimming took 4 bases from V and 5 from J; bases not matched to a gene: 3. CDR3 nucleotides: TGCGCCAGCAGCCCCGGGACAGGGGAAAACATTCAGTACTTC. Protein: CASSPGTGENIQYF.

The count of this clone is one. V gene TRBV7-2 combines with J gene TRBJ2-3, with 8 bases fitting TRBD2. With 5 bases clipped from V and 5 bases from J, the junction kept 6 bases outside the gene matches. The CDR3 contains 14 residues. Germline lookup yields CDR1 SGHTA and CDR2 FQGNSA. This chain's CDR3 is CASSLGRVRDTQYF. Written as DNA, the CDR3 is TGTGCCAGCAGCCTCGGGAGGGTTAGAGATACGCAGTATTTT.

Remarks on this clone: This sample also contains other DNA sequences that code for the same CDR3. This sequence joins TRBV7-6 and TRBJ2-5; no clear D gene. The germline V and J ends were trimmed by 0 bases and 4 bases, with 3 bases remaining between them. Germline values: CDR1 SGHVS, CDR2 FNYEAQ. The CDR3 consists of 12 residues. For the CDR3, the DNA is TGTGCCAGCAGCTTAGCGGGAGAGACCCAGTACTTC. This translates into CASSLAGETQYF.

With regard to this clone: The same CDR3 also results from other DNA sequences found in this sample. The chain has TRBV28 and TRBJ2-7; 9 bases map to TRBD1. V trimming: 3 bases; J trimming: 1 base; junction bases outside the gene matches: 1. Germline V CDR1 and CDR2: MDHEN, SYDVKM. This CDR3 region has 14 residues. Here the CDR3 reads CASSLGQGSYEQYF. Here the CDR3 DNA reads TGTGCCAGCAGTTTGGGACAGGGATCCTACGAGCAGTACTTC.

The rearrangement joins TRBV28 to TRBJ1-3, with 8 nucleotides matching TRBD1. The V segment lost 3 bases and the J segment 0 bases; nucleotides outside the gene matches: 13. Germline V CDR1 and CDR2: MDHEN, SYDVKM. The CDR3 runs 19 residues. The CDR3 is CASSFPALQGGRSGNTIYF. The CDR3 DNA is TGTGCCAGCAGTTTCCCCGCTTTACAGGGGGGCCGCTCTGGAAACACCATATATTTT.

The chain uses TRBV2 and TRBJ1-1; D possibly corresponds to TRBD1 (6 bases). With 1 base removed from V and 5 bases from J, the gap between germline ends came to 14 bases. The CDR3 has 15 residues. Germline CDR1 is SNHLY and CDR2 is FYNNEI. Written as DNA, the CDR3 is TGTGCCAGCAGTGAAGTCGCAGGGGTTGGGACTGAAGCTTTCTTT. As protein: CASSEVAGVGTEAFF.

The V gene is TRBV7-3, the J gene TRBJ2-2; weak D call: TRBD2 (6 bases). CDR3 size: 16 residues. From germline, CDR1 is SGHTA and CDR2 FQGTGA. V was clipped by 2 bases and J by 4 bases, with 14 bases between them. The CDR3, as DNA: TGTGCCAGCAGCTTATTTCCGCGGGGTAGCACCGGGGAGCTGTTTTTT. Translated, it gives CASSLFPRGSTGELFF.

CDR3 loop: CASSQGTLSGNTIYF. CDR3 sequence (DNA): TGCGCCAGCAGCCAAGGGACATTGTCTGGAAACACCATATATTTT. The chain combines TRBV4-1 with TRBJ1-3; D may be TRBD1 (5 bases). CDR3 size: 15 residues. Germline CDR1 is MGHRA and CDR2 is YSYEKL. V shed 1 base and J shed 1 base, with 8 bases lying between them.

V and J are TRBV7-8 and TRBJ2-5, with D hard to call. The CDR3 runs to 17 residues. V shed 1 base and J shed 5 bases, with 20 bases lying between them. In germline, CDR1 is SGHVS, CDR2 FQNEAQ. CDR3 coding DNA: TGTGCCAGCAGCTTAGTCTATGGCAGCCTGTCTTGGGAGACCCAGTACTTC. It yields the protein CASSLVYGSLSWETQYF.

The sample holds one count of this clone. The CDR3 loop is CAWSGWIRFSGNTIYF. In DNA form, the CDR3 reads TGTGCCTGGAGTGGTTGGATACGGTTCTCTGGAAACACCATATATTTT. The chain recombines TRBV30 with TRBJ1-3; D gene unclear. CDR3 size: 16 residues. The germline CDR1 and CDR2 sequences are GTSNPN and SVGIG (reference sequence). V was pared by 1 base and J by 0 bases, with 13 bases between.

The V and J genes are TRBV7-2 and TRBJ2-2, with 9 bases aligning to TRBD1. The V and J ends lost 4 bases and 4 bases, in that order; junction bases with no gene match: 10. From germline, CDR1 is SGHTA and CDR2 FQGNSA. The CDR3 has 17 amino acids. The CDR3 nucleotides are TGTGCCAGCAGCTACTTCACAGGGGGCGTCGGCACCGGGGAGCTGTTTTTT. Translated, it gives CASSYFTGGVGTGELFF.

The rearrangement joins TRBV11-3 to TRBJ2-3; D gene uncertain. Germline V CDR1 and CDR2: SGHNT, YENEEA. This CDR3 region has 14 residues. The V end was cut by 5 bases, the J end by 4 bases, with 13 bases between. The CDR3 sequence is CASSPGSWADTQYF. In DNA form, the CDR3 reads TGTGCCAGCAGCCCGGGTAGTTGGGCAGATACGCAGTATTTT. The full variable domain, in which reference TRBV11-3 and TRBJ2-3 provide the parts outside the CDR3, is EAGVVQSPRYKIIEKKQPVAFWCNPISGHNTLYWYLQNLGQGPELLIRYENEEAVDDSQLPKDRFSAERLKGVDSTLKIQPAELGDSAVYLCASSPGSWADTQYFGPGTRLTVL.

J is TRBJ2-5 and V is TRBV19, with 14 bases lining up with TRBD2. Per germline, CDR1 LNHDA and CDR2 SQIVND (reference sequence). This CDR3 has 17 amino acids. The trim removed 5 bases at V and 5 bases at J, leaving 10 bases unmatched. The CDR3 nucleotides read TGTGCCAGTAGTCCCGGGACTAGCGGGGGTCCGTGGGAGACCCAGTACTTC. This translates into CASSPGTSGGPWETQYF.